The rows below give T cell receptor beta chains drawn from one sample of a study of beta chain features in type 1 diabetes. Libraries were prepared by immunoSEQ multiplex PCR; TCRdb keeps only in-frame clonotypes and omits some of them. The data show roughly 250,000 clones, 68% seen once. Sequencing used naive CD4+ T cells from blood. These receptors originate from a man aged 25-45 years in good health. Both conserved end residues are part of each CDR3. The D gene is left open where the match is weak. Where a row states a size, it is once, few, many or the class of an expanded clone; other rows omit it.

d_call,j_call,clone_size,v_call,cdr3_nt,cdr3_aa
.,TRBJ2-5,few,TRBV10-3,TGTGCCATCAGTGTTGGACCGTACCAAGAGACCCAGTACTTC,CAISVGPYQETQYF
.,TRBJ2-1,.,TRBV9,TGTGCCAGCAGCGAGGGGCCCCTTGGGTACAATGAGCAGTTCTTC,CASSEGPLGYNEQFF
TRBD1,TRBJ2-7,.,TRBV29-1,TGCAGCGTGACGGGACAGGCCGGGGGCGAGCAGTACTTC,CSVTGQAGGEQYF
TRBD1,TRBJ1-6,.,TRBV7-2,TGTGCCAGCAGCTTAGGACTGGGACAGGGAAATTCACCCCTCCACTTT,CASSLGLGQGNSPLHF
.,TRBJ2-7,.,TRBV29-1,TGCAGCGTTGTTACAGGGTCCGAGCAGTACTTC,CSVVTGSEQYF
.,TRBJ1-1,.,TRBV29-1,TGCAGCGTTGCAGTCAGCTTGAACACTGAAGCTTTCTTT,CSVAVSLNTEAFF
.,TRBJ1-1,.,TRBV15,TGTGCCACCAGCAGAGATGACAGGAACACTGAAGCTTTCTTT,CATSRDDRNTEAFF
TRBD1,TRBJ2-7,.,TRBV5-1,TGCGCCAGCAGCTCTGGACAGGTGGGACCGAGCGAGCAGTACTTC,CASSSGQVGPSEQYF
TRBD2,TRBJ2-3,few,TRBV7-8,TGTGCCAGCAGCCAAAGAGCGGGGAGAGATACGCAGTATTTT,CASSQRAGRDTQYF
.,TRBJ2-7,.,TRBV7-9,TGTGCCAGCAGCTTAGAGGCTAGGCTGTACGAGCAGTACTTC,CASSLEARLYEQYF
TRBD2,TRBJ2-1,once,TRBV13,TGTGCCAGCAGCCCTAGGTGGACTAGCGCTTTCAATGAGCAGTTCTTC,CASSPRWTSAFNEQFF
.,TRBJ1-5,.,TRBV7-2,TGTGCCAGCAGCCCCGGGCAGGCCTCAAATCAGCCCCAGCATTTT,CASSPGQASNQPQHF
TRBD2,TRBJ2-2,.,TRBV6-5,TGTGCCAGCACCGTAGCGGGATTAAACACCGGGGAGCTGTTTTTT,CASTVAGLNTGELFF
TRBD2,TRBJ2-7,.,TRBV30,TGTGCCTGGAGTAACGGGGGGGCCTACGAGCAGTACTTC,CAWSNGGAYEQYF
.,TRBJ2-1,.,TRBV2,TGTGCCAGCACTCTTCAAGTACTAGCCGGTAATGAGCAGTTCTTC,CASTLQVLAGNEQFF
TRBD1,TRBJ2-2,few,TRBV15,TGTGCCACCAGCAGAGACAGGGGGCGCGAAGCCGGGGAGCTGTTTTTT,CATSRDRGREAGELFF
.,TRBJ2-7,.,TRBV5-1,TGCGCCAGCAGCCCAAGCTGGACAGAAGGGGACGAGCAGTACTTC,CASSPSWTEGDEQYF
.,TRBJ2-1,.,TRBV5-6,TGTGCCAGCAGCCTCCGACCCGGGGGAGGTGAGCAGTTCTTC,CASSLRPGGGEQFF
.,TRBJ2-7,once,TRBV2,TGTGCCAGCAGTGAACACAGTCTCGAGCAGTACTTC,CASSEHSLEQYF
TRBD1,TRBJ2-5,few,TRBV29-1,TGCAGCGCCTCTCGACAGGGGGCCTTGGGAGAGACCCAGTACTTC,CSASRQGALGETQYF
TRBD2,TRBJ2-5,.,TRBV7-9,TGTGCCAGCAGCCCCAGAGGAGGACTAGCGGTCCAAGAGACCCAGTACTTC,CASSPRGGLAVQETQYF
.,TRBJ1-5,.,TRBV11-2,TGTGCCAGCAGCGGAACTACAGGGTCCGGGAGTCAGCCCCAGCATTTT,CASSGTTGSGSQPQHF
TRBD1,TRBJ1-1,few,TRBV29-1,TGCAGCGCTACGACAGGGCTGAACACTGAAGCTTTCTTT,CSATTGLNTEAFF
.,TRBJ2-4,.,TRBV7-9,TGTGCCAGCAGCCAGGACGGGTTCCTAGCCAAAAACATTCAGTACTTC,CASSQDGFLAKNIQYF
.,TRBJ2-3,.,TRBV18,TGTGCCAGCTCTGTGACTCCTCCGGGAGATACGCAGTATTTT,CASSVTPPGDTQYF
TRBD2,TRBJ2-3,.,TRBV6-5,TGTGCCAGCTCGCGGGAGCGAAGCACAGATACGCAGTATTTT,CASSRERSTDTQYF
.,TRBJ1-2,.,TRBV7-8,TGTGCCAGCAGCTCGAGACCAGGGGTGAAAGGCTATGGCTACACCTTC,CASSSRPGVKGYGYTF
.,TRBJ2-7,.,TRBV23-1,TGCGCCAGCAGTCACACCGACAGGTTC,CASSHTDRF
.,TRBJ2-7,.,TRBV30,TGTGCCTGGAGTGGTGACTACGAGCAGTACTTC,CAWSGDYEQYF
.,TRBJ2-3,.,TRBV5-4,TGTGCCAGCAGCCCCTCACAGGAGTACTACACAGATACGCAGTATTTT,CASSPSQEYYTDTQYF
TRBD2,TRBJ2-1,.,TRBV29-1,TGCAGCGTTGAATCCTCTAGCGGGATATTGGGGAATGAGCAGTTCTTC,CSVESSSGILGNEQFF
.,TRBJ2-5,.,TRBV10-3,TGTGCCACCACAGACGGCAGTTCAGAGACCCAGTACTTC,CATTDGSSETQYF
.,TRBJ2-1,.,TRBV5-1,TGCGCCAGCCTCCTGGATCATGAGCAGTTCTTC,CASLLDHEQFF
.,TRBJ1-1,.,TRBV29-1,TGCAGCGTTGAAGATCTTTCCAGGGGAAAAGCTTTCTTT,CSVEDLSRGKAFF
TRBD2,TRBJ2-1,once,TRBV9,TGTGCCACCTCGACTAGCGGAAGCTCCTACAATGAGCAGTTCTTC,CATSTSGSSYNEQFF
TRBD2,TRBJ2-5,few,TRBV29-1,TGCAGCGTTTCCGGGACACCGAAGACGGGAGGGCAAGAGACCCAGTACTTC,CSVSGTPKTGGQETQYF
.,TRBJ1-1,.,TRBV13,TGTGCCAGCAGCCCGAGGCCTGAAGCTTTCTTT,CASSPRPEAFF
.,TRBJ2-5,.,TRBV29-1,TGCAGCGTTGCCGGGAAGGCTCGGGAGACCCAGTACTTC,CSVAGKARETQYF
TRBD2,TRBJ2-1,.,TRBV7-2,TGTGCCAGCAGCTGGGGTAGCGGGAGAGGTAACAATGAGCAGTTCTTC,CASSWGSGRGNNEQFF
TRBD2,TRBJ2-7,.,TRBV9,TGTGCCAGCAGCCCGGGACTAGCGCCGCATCGAAGCTCCTACGAGCAGTACTTC,CASSPGLAPHRSSYEQYF
TRBD1,TRBJ2-4,.,TRBV11-2,TGTGCCAGCAGCTCCGGACAGGGGGCGGTAGCCAAAAACATTCAGTACTTC,CASSSGQGAVAKNIQYF
TRBD2,TRBJ2-7,.,TRBV29-1,TGCAGCGTTGATACGGGGAGGGCCTACGAGCAGTACTTC,CSVDTGRAYEQYF
.,TRBJ2-5,.,TRBV7-2,TGTGCCAGCAGCGCCTGGAAGGGGAGGCAAGAGACCCAGTACTTC,CASSAWKGRQETQYF
.,TRBJ2-5,.,TRBV28,TGTGCCAGCACCTCCCCAGGGGAGACCCAGTACTTC,CASTSPGETQYF
.,TRBJ1-2,.,TRBV7-2,TGTGCCAGCAGCTTGGAGGCTAAGAAGCGCTACACCTTC,CASSLEAKKRYTF
.,TRBJ2-3,.,TRBV18,TGTGCCAGCTCACCAGGGGGCCGGGGGACAGATACGCAGTATTTT,CASSPGGRGTDTQYF